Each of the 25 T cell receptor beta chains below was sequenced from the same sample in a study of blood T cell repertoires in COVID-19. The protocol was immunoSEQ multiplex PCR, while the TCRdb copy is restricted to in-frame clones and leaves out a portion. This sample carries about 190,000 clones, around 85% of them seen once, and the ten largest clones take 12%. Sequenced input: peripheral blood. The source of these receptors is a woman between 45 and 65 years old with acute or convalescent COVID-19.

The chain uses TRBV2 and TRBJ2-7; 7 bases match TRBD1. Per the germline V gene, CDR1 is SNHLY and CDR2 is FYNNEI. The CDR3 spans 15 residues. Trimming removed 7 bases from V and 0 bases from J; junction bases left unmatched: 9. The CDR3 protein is CASTVDRSSSYEQYF. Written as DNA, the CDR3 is TGTGCCAGCACCGTGGACAGGTCTAGCTCCTACGAGCAGTACTTC.

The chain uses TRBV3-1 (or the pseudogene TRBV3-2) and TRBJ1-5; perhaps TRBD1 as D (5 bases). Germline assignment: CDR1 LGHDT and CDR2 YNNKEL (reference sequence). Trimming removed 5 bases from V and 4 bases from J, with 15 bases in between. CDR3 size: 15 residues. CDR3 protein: CASSAGLPGNQPQHF. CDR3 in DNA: TGTGCCAGCAGCGCGGGACTACCGGGTAATCAGCCCCAGCATTTT.

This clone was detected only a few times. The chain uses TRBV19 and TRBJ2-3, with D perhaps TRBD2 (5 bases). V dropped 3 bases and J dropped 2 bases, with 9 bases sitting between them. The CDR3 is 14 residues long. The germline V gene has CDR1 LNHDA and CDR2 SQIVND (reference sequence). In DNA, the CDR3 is TGTGCCAGTAGTATGGGAGCGGACACAGATACGCAGTATTTT. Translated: CASSMGADTDTQYF.

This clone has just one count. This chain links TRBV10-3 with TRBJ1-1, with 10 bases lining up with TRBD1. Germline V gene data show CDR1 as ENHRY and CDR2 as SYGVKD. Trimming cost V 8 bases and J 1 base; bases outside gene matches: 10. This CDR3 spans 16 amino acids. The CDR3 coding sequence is TGTGCCATCTCGGGACAGGGGCTTGGGGAGAACACTGAAGCTTTCTTT. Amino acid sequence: CAISGQGLGENTEAFF.

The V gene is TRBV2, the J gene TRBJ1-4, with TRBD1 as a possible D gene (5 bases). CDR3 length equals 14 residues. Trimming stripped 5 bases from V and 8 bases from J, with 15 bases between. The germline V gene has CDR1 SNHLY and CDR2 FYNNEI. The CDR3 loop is CASSSGRVYEKLFF. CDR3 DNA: TGTGCCAGCAGTTCGGGCAGGGTATACGAAAAACTGTTTTTT.

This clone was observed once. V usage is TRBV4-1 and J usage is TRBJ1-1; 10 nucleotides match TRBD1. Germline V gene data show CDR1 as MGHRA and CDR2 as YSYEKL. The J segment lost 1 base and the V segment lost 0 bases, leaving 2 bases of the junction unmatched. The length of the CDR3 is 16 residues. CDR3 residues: CASSQDGTGENTEAFF. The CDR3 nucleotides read TGCGCCAGCAGCCAAGACGGGACAGGGGAGAACACTGAAGCTTTCTTT.

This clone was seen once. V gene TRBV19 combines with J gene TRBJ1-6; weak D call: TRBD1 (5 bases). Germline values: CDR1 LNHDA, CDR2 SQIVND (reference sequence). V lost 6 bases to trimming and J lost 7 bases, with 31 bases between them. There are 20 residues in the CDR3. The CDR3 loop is CASRIMPRPGSGGLNSPLHF. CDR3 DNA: TGTGCCAGTAGGATAATGCCCCGGCCGGGATCCGGGGGATTAAATTCACCCCTCCACTTT.

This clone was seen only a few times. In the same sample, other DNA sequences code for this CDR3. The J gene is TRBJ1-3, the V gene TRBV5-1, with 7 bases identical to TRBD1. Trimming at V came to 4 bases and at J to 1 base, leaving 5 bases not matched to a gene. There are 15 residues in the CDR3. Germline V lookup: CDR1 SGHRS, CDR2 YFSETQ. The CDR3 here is CASSLETGSGNTIYF. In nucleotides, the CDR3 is TGCGCCAGCAGCCTAGAGACAGGGTCTGGAAACACCATATATTTT. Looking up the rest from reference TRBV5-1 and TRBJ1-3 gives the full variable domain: KAGVTQTPRYLIKTRGQQVTLSCSPISGHRSVSWYQQTPGQGLQFLFEYFSETQRNKGNFPGRFSGRQFSNSRSEMNVSTLELGDSALYLCASSLETGSGNTIYFGEGSWLTVV.

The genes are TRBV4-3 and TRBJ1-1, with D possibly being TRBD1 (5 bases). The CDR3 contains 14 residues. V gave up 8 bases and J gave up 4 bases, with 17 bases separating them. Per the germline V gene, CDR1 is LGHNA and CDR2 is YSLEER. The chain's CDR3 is CASGWRGRGTEAFF. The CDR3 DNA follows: TGCGCCAGCGGGTGGAGGGGACGAGGCACTGAAGCTTTCTTT.

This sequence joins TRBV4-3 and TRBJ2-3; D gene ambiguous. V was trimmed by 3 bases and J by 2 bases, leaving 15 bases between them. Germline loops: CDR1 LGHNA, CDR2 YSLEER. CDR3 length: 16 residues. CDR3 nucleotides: TGCGCCAGCAGCCAGGCCCTAGTTCTAAACACAGATACGCAGTATTTT. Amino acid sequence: CASSQALVLNTDTQYF.

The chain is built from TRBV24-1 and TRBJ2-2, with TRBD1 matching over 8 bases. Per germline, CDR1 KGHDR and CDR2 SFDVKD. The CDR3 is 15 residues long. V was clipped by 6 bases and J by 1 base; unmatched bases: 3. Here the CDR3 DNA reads TGTGCCACCAGTCTCGGACAGGGGAACACCGGGGAGCTGTTTTTT. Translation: CATSLGQGNTGELFF.

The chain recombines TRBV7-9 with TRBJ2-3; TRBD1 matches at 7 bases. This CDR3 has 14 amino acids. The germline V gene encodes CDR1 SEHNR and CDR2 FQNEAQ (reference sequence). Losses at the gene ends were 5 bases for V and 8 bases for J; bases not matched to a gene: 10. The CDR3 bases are TGTGCCAGCAGCCCCGGACAGGATTTCTCTACGCAGTATTTT. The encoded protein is CASSPGQDFSTQYF.

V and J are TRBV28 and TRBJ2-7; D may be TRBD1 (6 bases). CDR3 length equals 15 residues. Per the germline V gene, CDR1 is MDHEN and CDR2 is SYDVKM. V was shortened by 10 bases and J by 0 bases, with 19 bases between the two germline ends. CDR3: CATVVTNRASYEQYF. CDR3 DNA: TGTGCCACCGTCGTTACAAACAGGGCCTCCTACGAGCAGTACTTC.

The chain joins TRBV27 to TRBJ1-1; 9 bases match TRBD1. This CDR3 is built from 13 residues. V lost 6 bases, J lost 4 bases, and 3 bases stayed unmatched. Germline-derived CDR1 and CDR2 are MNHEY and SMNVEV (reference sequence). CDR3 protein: CASRLTGGTEAFF. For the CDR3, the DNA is TGTGCCAGCAGGTTGACAGGGGGCACTGAAGCTTTCTTT.

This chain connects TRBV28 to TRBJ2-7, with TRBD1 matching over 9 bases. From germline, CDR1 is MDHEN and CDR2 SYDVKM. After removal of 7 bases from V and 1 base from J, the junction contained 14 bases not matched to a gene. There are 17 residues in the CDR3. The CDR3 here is CASIERTGVRESYEQYF. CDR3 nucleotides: TGTGCCAGCATCGAAAGGACAGGGGTAAGAGAGTCCTACGAGCAGTACTTC.

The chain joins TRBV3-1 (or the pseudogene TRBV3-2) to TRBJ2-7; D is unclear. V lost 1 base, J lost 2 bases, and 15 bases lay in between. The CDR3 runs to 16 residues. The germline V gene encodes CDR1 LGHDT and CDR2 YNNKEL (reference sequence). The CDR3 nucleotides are TGTGCCAGCAGCCAAGGCTGGTCCAGAGGCCCCTACGAGCAGTACTTC. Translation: CASSQGWSRGPYEQYF.

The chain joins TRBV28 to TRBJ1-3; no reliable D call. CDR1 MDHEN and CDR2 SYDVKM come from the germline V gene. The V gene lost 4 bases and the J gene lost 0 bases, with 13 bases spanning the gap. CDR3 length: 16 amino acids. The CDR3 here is CASSYSGGISGNTIYF. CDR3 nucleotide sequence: TGTGCCAGCAGTTATAGTGGCGGGATCTCTGGAAACACCATATATTTT.

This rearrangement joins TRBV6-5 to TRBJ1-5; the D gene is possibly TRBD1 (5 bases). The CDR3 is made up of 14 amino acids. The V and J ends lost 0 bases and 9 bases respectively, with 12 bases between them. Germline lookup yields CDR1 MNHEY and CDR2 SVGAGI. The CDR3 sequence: CASSYSGTDRPQHF. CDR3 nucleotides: TGTGCCAGCAGTTACTCGGGGACTGATCGGCCCCAGCATTTT.

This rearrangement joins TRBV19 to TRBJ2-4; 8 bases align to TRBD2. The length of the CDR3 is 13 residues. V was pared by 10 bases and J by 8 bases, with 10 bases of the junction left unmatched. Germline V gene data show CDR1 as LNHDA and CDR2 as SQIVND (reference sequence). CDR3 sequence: CATSSTSVDIQYF. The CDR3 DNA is TGTGCCACCTCGTCGACTAGCGTGGACATTCAGTACTTC.

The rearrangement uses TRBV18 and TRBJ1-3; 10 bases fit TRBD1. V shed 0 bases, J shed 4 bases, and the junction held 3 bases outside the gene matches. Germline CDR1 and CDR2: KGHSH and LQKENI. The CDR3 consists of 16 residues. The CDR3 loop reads CASSPPGTGVGNTIYF. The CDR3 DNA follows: TGTGCCAGCTCACCACCCGGGACAGGGGTCGGAAACACCATATATTTT.

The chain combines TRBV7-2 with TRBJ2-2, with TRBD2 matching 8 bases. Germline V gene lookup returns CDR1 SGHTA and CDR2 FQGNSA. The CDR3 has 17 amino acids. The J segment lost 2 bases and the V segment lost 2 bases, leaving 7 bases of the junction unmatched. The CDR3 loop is CASSLLSGGANTGELFF. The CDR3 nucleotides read TGTGCCAGCAGCTTATTGTCCGGGGGGGCAAACACCGGGGAGCTGTTTTTT.

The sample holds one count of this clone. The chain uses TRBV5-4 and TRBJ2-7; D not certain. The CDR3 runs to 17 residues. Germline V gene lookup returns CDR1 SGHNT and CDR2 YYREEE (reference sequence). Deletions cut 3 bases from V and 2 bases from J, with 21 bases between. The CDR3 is CASSSKLGNNQPYEQYF. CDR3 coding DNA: TGTGCCAGCAGCTCCAAGCTTGGTAATAACCAACCCTACGAGCAGTACTTC.

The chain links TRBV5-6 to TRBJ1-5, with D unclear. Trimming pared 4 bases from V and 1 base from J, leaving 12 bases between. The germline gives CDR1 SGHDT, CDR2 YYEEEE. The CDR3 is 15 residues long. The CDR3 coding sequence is TGTGCCAGCAGCCGGTGGGCGGGGAGCAATCAGCCCCAGCATTTT. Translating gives CASSRWAGSNQPQHF.

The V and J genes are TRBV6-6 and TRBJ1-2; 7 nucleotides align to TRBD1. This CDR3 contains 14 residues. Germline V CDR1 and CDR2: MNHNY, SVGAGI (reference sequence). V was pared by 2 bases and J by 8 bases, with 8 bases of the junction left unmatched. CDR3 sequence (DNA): TGTGCCAGCAGTTACCTTCGGGACAGAAACGGCTACACCTTC. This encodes CASSYLRDRNGYTF.

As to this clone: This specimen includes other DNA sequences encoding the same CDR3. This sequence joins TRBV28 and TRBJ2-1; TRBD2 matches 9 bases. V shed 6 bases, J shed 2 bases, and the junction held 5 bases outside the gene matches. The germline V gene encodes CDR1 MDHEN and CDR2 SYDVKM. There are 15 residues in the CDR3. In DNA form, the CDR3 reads TGTGCCAGCAGCCAAACTAGCGGGCCCTACAATGAGCAGTTCTTC. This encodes CASSQTSGPYNEQFF.